The 22 T cell receptor beta chains presented below share a single source sample, sequenced in a study of response to subunit inactivated influenza vaccine. TCRdb fed the RT-PCR reads into MiXCR, producing one record per CDR3 protein. The sample records about 520,000 distinct CDR3 sequences, roughly 7.6% being singletons. This material consisted of PBMCs from blood, taken about 23 months after vaccination. The receptors derive from a man aged 50 to 69 who received an inactivated influenza vaccine.

This clonotype was observed at least ten times. V is TRBV28 and J is TRBJ2-4; D is possibly TRBD1 (5 bases). The CDR3 loop spans 18 amino acids. The ends were cut back, 6 bases at V and 0 bases at J, with 21 bases in the middle. CDR1 is MDHEN, CDR2 SYDVKM, per germline. Here the CDR3 reads CASRPKVGHLLAKNIQYF. The CDR3 nucleotides read TGTGCCAGCAGACCTAAGGTGGGGCATCTACTAGCCAAAAACATTCAGTACTTC.

With regard to this clonotype: One end of the junction fails to match germline, which may point to a read error. The J gene is TRBJ1-4, the V gene TRBV15; the match to TRBD1 covers 7 bases. The CDR3 consists of 17 residues. Germline CDR1 is LNHNV and CDR2 is YYDKDF (reference sequence). CDR3 sequence: CATSREPVGQLNEKLFF. DNA of the CDR3: TGTGCCACCAGCCGAGAACCTGTGGGACAGCTGAATGAAAAACTGTTTTTT.

The V and J genes are TRBV9 and TRBJ1-4; tentative D call: TRBD1 (5 bases). CDR3 length: 14 residues. Germline loops: CDR1 SGDLS, CDR2 YYNGEE. V lost 2 bases and J lost 5, with 10 bases in between. The CDR3 protein is CASSVSGGNEKLFF. CDR3 sequence (DNA): TGTGCCAGCAGCGTTTCCGGGGGAAATGAAAAACTGTTTTTT.

This clonotype came up a few times. CDR3 DNA: TGTGCCAGCAGCCCGCCCGGGACAGGGGGGCCGGATACGCAGTATTTT. Its translation is CASSPPGTGGPDTQYF. This chain uses TRBV9 with TRBJ2-3; 11 bases are a match to TRBD1. In germline, CDR1 is SGDLS, CDR2 YYNGEE. With 4 bases clipped from V and 6 bases from J, the junction kept 10 bases outside the gene matches. There are 16 residues in the CDR3. The whole variable domain, filled in from reference TRBV9 and TRBJ2-3, reads DSGVTQTPKHLITATGQRVTLRCSPRSGDLSVYWYQQSLDQGLQFLIQYYNGEERAKGNILERFSAQQFPDLHSELNLSSLELGDSALYFCASSPPGTGGPDTQYFGPGTRLTVL.

This sequence joins TRBV20-1 and TRBJ2-2; a weak D match, TRBD1 (5 bases). The CDR3 has 12 amino acids. Germline CDR1 DFQATT, CDR2 SNEGSKA (reference sequence). The germline V and J ends were trimmed by 3 bases and 7 bases, with 9 bases remaining between them. CDR3 in amino acids: CSARQGNGELFF. CDR3 coding DNA: TGCAGTGCTAGGCAGGGCAACGGGGAGCTGTTTTTT.

This clonotype was observed at least ten times. The chain employs TRBV12-3 or TRBV12-4 and TRBJ1-5; the D is unclear. The CDR3 has 14 residues. The V and J ends lost 7 bases and 0 bases respectively, with 10 bases between them. This chain's CDR3 is CASKRTASNQPQHF. The DNA for the CDR3 is TGTGCCAGCAAGAGGACGGCTAGCAATCAGCCCCAGCATTTT.

This clonotype was observed a few times. The chain carries TRBV18 and TRBJ2-1; 13 nucleotides line up with TRBD2. J was trimmed by 8 bases and V by 3 bases; bases with no gene match: 4. The CDR3 totals 15 residues. Germline V gene data show CDR1 as KGHSH and CDR2 as LQKENI. The CDR3: CASSPGLAGLYEQFF. The CDR3 DNA follows: TGTGCCAGCTCACCGGGACTAGCGGGACTCTATGAGCAGTTCTTC.

The CDR3 protein is CASSYGLDLEQYF. The CDR3 nucleotides are TGTGCCAGCAGCTACGGATTGGACCTCGAGCAGTACTTC. The gene calls are TRBV5-6 and TRBJ2-7; D not resolved. V was clipped by 3 bases and J by 6 bases, with 13 bases between them. The CDR3 is 13 residues long. Per the germline V gene, CDR1 is SGHDT and CDR2 is YYEEEE.

This clonotype was seen ten or more times. The chain couples TRBV11-2 to TRBJ2-1; D gene uncertain. The CDR3 runs to 12 residues. From germline, CDR1 is SGHAT and CDR2 FQNNGV. The V gene lost 8 bases and the J gene lost 4 bases, with 9 bases spanning the gap. CDR3: CASGRQYNEQFF. CDR3 nucleotide sequence: TGTGCCAGCGGACGACAATACAATGAGCAGTTCTTC.

The gene calls are TRBV7-9 and TRBJ1-3; no clear D. V shed 3 bases and J shed 4 bases, with 10 bases lying between them. CDR3 length equals 14 residues. Germline V gene lookup returns CDR1 SEHNR and CDR2 FQNEAQ (reference sequence). CDR3 sequence: CASSLGKKGNTIYF. The CDR3 DNA reads as TGTGCCAGCAGCTTGGGGAAGAAGGGAAACACCATATATTTT. The whole variable domain, remainder taken from reference TRBV7-9 and TRBJ1-3, is DTGVSQNPRHKITKRGQNVTFRCDPISEHNRLYWYRQTLGQGPEFLTYFQNEAQLEKSRLLSDRFSAERPKGSFSTLEIQRTEQGDSAMYLCASSLGKKGNTIYFGEGSWLTVV.

This chain links TRBV5-1 with TRBJ1-1; D not certain. Trimming shortened V by 1 base and J by 0 bases, and 13 bases separated the two germline ends. Germline V CDR1 and CDR2: SGHRS, YFSETQ. The CDR3 spans 16 residues. The CDR3, as DNA: TGCGCCAGCAGCTTGAAAGGGTTTGGGTTGAACACTGAAGCTTTCTTT. Translated, it gives CASSLKGFGLNTEAFF.

V usage is TRBV12-3 or TRBV12-4 and J usage is TRBJ2-5; no definite D call. V lost 4 bases and J lost 5, with 11 bases in between. CDR3 length: 13 residues. CDR3 amino acids: CASSSLSSETQYF. In DNA form, the CDR3 reads TGTGCCAGCAGTTCCCTCAGTAGCGAGACCCAGTACTTC.

The rearrangement uses TRBV12-3 or TRBV12-4 and TRBJ2-7; TRBD2 matches 8 bases. V lost 5 bases to trimming and J lost 5 bases; unmatched junction nucleotides: 5. The CDR3 sequence is 13 residues long. The CDR3 DNA follows: TGTGCCAGCAGTCCGACTAGCGTCCACGAGCAGTACTTC. Its translation is CASSPTSVHEQYF.

In this sample, this clonotype turned up many times. CDR3 nucleotides: TGCGCCAGCAGCCAAGATGGGCTGAGCTCCTATAATTCACCCCTCCACTTT. It encodes CASSQDGLSSYNSPLHF. The chain employs TRBV4-1 and TRBJ1-6; D call uncertain. The V and J ends lost 0 bases and 0 bases respectively, with 9 bases between them. Germline V CDR1 and CDR2: MGHRA, YSYEKL. CDR3 length: 17 amino acids.

This clonotype was seen a few times. In DNA form, the CDR3 reads TGTGCCACCAGTGATTTGGACAGAGATAACTATGGCTACACCTTC. Encoded protein: CATSDLDRDNYGYTF. The chain links TRBV24-1 to TRBJ1-2; D perhaps matches TRBD1 (5 bases). Trimming removed 0 bases at V and 1 base at J, with 8 bases between. The CDR3 has 15 residues. Looked up from germline, CDR1 is KGHDR and CDR2 is SFDVKD.

The V call is TRBV6-6, the J call TRBJ1-2; no clear D gene. CDR3 size: 13 residues. Germline loops: CDR1 MNHNY, CDR2 SVGAGI (reference sequence). The ends were cut back, 7 bases at V and 5 bases at J, with 14 bases in the middle. The CDR3 sequence is CASTPGRAYGYTF. CDR3 nucleotides: TGTGCCAGCACCCCAGGACGGGCTTATGGCTACACCTTC.

This clonotype was recorded many times. CDR3 residues: CASSLYSSTEAFF. The CDR3 DNA follows: TGTGCCAGCAGTTTATATTCCAGCACTGAAGCTTTCTTT. The J gene is TRBJ1-1, the V gene TRBV12-3 or TRBV12-4, with no clear D. Trimming pared 2 bases from V and 4 bases from J, leaving 8 bases between. The CDR3 contains 13 residues.

CDR3 sequence (DNA): TGTGCCTGGAGTGTATTGTCGAGCTCCTACAATGAGCAGTTCTTC. Translating gives CAWSVLSSSYNEQFF. This rearrangement joins TRBV30 to TRBJ2-1; D gene uncertain. The CDR3 loop spans 15 amino acids. The germline V and J ends were trimmed by 0 bases and 0 bases, with 9 bases remaining between them. CDR1 is GTSNPN and CDR2 is SVGIG in the germline V gene (reference sequence).

This clonotype appeared a few times. The chain has TRBV5-4 and TRBJ2-5; either TRBD1 or TRBD2 may fit D (5 bases each). The V gene's germline CDR1 is SGHNT and CDR2 YYREEE (reference sequence). Trimming stripped 3 bases from V and 4 bases from J, with 13 bases between. The CDR3 sequence is 14 residues long. CDR3 sequence reads: CASSSGTNLETQYF. The CDR3 region has the DNA TGTGCCAGCAGCTCCGGGACCAACCTAGAGACCCAGTACTTC.

This rearrangement joins TRBV4-3 to TRBJ1-1, with 8 bases lining up with TRBD1. CDR1 and CDR2 (germline): LGHNA, YSLEER. J lost 0 bases, V lost 5 bases, and 5 bases had no gene match. The CDR3 extends over 15 amino acids. The DNA for the CDR3 is TGCGCCAGCAGCTGGCGACAGGGGATGAACACTGAAGCTTTCTTT. It codes for CASSWRQGMNTEAFF.

This clonotype was counted ten times or more. A much bigger clone sits one base away, suggesting this may be a read error. The rearrangement links TRBV6-1 to TRBJ1-3; D might be TRBD1 (6 bases). This CDR3 has 14 residues. V lost 5 bases, J lost 0 bases, and 8 bases lay in between. Germline CDR1 reads MNHNS; CDR2 reads SASEGT. The CDR3 DNA reads TGTGCCAGCAGTCCGGACAGCTCTGGAAACACCATATATTTT. Amino acids: CASSPDSSGNTIYF.

This clonotype showed up many times. The rearrangement uses TRBV24-1 and TRBJ2-2; D unclear. Germline values: CDR1 KGHDR, CDR2 SFDVKD. The CDR3 totals 11 residues. V lost 6 bases to trimming and J lost 3 bases, with 1 base between them. The CDR3 nucleotides are TGTGCCACCAGTTACACCGGGGAGCTGTTTTTT. Its translation is CATSYTGELFF.